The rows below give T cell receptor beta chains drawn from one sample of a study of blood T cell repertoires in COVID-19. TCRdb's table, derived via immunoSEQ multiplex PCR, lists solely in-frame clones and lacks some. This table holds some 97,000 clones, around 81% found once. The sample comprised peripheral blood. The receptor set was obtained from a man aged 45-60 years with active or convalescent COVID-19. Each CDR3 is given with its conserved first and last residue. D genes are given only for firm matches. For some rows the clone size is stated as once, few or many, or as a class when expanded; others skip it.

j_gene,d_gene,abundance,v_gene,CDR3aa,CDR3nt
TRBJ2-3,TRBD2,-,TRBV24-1,CATSEPLAAGGDTQYF,TGTGCCACCAGTGAACCACTAGCGGCTGGTGGAGATACGCAGTATTTT
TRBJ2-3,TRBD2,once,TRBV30,CAWSEIAGVTDTQYF,TGTGCCTGGAGTGAAATAGCGGGAGTGACAGATACGCAGTATTTT
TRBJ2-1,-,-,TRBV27,CASSLRGDPSYNEQFF,TGTGCCAGCAGTTTAAGAGGCGACCCGTCCTACAATGAGCAGTTCTTC
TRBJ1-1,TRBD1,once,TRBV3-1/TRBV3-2,CASSQPRGQGALGTEAFF,TGTGCCAGCAGCCAACCCCGGGGACAGGGGGCTTTGGGCACTGAAGCTTTCTTT
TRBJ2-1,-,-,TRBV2,CASRDSLYNEQFF,TGTGCCAGCCGGGACTCGCTATACAATGAGCAGTTCTTC
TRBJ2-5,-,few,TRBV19,CASSNPGENQYF,TGTGCCAGTAGTAATCCGGGGGAAAACCAGTACTTC
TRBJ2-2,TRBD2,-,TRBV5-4,CASSSGAGGPTGELFF,TGTGCCAGCAGCTCTGGTGCGGGAGGGCCTACCGGGGAGCTGTTTTTT
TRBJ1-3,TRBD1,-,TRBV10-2,CASSDSFQGASGNTIYF,TGCGCCAGCAGTGATTCGTTTCAGGGGGCCTCTGGAAACACCATATATTTT
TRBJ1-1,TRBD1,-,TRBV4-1,CASSQGRGLLTEAFF,TGCGCCAGCAGCCAAGGAAGGGGGCTTCTCACTGAAGCTTTCTTT
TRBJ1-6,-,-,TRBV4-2,CACDLRGVIRSPLHF,TGTGCCTGCGACCTGCGGGGGGTTATTCGTTCACCCCTCCACTTT
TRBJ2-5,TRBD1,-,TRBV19,CASTADRGGQETQYF,TGTGCCAGTACCGCGGACAGGGGCGGACAAGAGACCCAGTACTTC
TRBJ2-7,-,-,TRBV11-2,CASSFQSRQTYEQYF,TGTGCCAGCAGCTTTCAGTCGCGGCAGACCTACGAGCAGTACTTC
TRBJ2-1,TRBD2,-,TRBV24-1,CATSDPTSGSYNEQFF,TGTGCCACCAGTGATCCGACTAGCGGTTCCTACAATGAGCAGTTCTTC
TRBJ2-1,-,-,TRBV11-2,CASSPGLTSSYNEQFF,TGTGCCAGCAGCCCTGGACTGACGAGCTCCTACAATGAGCAGTTCTTC
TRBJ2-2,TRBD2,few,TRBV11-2,CASSLAGGNGELFF,TGTGCCAGCAGCTTAGCGGGAGGGAACGGGGAGCTGTTTTTT
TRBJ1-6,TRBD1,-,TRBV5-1,CASSSTGEEGPLHF,TGCGCCAGCAGCTCGACAGGGGAAGAGGGACCCCTCCACTTT
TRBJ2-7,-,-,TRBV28,CASSSVREQYF,TGTGCCAGCAGTTCCGTCCGGGAGCAGTACTTC
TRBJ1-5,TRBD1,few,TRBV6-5,CASGRTGSSNQPQHF,TGTGCCAGCGGGAGGACAGGGTCGAGCAATCAGCCCCAGCATTTT
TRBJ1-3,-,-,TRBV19,CASSILHVSGNTIYF,TGTGCCAGTAGTATATTACACGTCTCTGGAAACACCATATATTTT
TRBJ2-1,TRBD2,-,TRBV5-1,CASREVAGGHEQFF,TGCGCCAGCAGAGAAGTAGCGGGAGGGCATGAGCAGTTCTTC
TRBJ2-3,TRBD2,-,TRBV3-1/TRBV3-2,CASSRSTSGRKWADTQYF,TGTGCCAGCAGCCGATCGACTAGCGGGAGGAAGTGGGCAGATACGCAGTATTTT
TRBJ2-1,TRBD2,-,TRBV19,CASSIPAGGSNEQFF,TGTGCCAGTAGTATTCCAGCGGGAGGGTCCAATGAGCAGTTCTTC
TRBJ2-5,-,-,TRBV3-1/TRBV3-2,CASSPGTETQYF,TGTGCCAGCAGCCCAGGTACAGAGACCCAGTACTTC
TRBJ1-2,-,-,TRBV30,CAWSPGLSYGYTF,TGTGCCTGGAGTCCGGGACTTTCCTATGGCTACACCTTC
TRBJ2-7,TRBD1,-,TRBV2,CASRLGTAYEQYF,TGTGCCAGCAGACTCGGGACAGCCTACGAGCAGTACTTC
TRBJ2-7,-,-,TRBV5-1,CASRSSDAYEQYF,TGCGCCAGCCGCTCTTCCGATGCGTACGAGCAGTACTTC
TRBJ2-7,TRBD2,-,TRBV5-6,CASRSGLAGFYEQYF,TGTGCCAGCAGATCGGGACTAGCGGGTTTCTACGAGCAGTACTTC
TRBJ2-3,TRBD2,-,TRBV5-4,CASSSGTSGTDTQYF,TGTGCCAGCAGCTCCGGGACTAGTGGAACAGATACGCAGTATTTT
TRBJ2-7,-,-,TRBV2,CASKTGTYEQYF,TGTGCCAGCAAGACAGGAACCTACGAGCAGTACTTC
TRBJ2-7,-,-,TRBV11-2,CASSLEGAGTAITSYEQYF,TGTGCCAGCAGCTTAGAGGGGGCGGGGACAGCTATCACCTCCTACGAGCAGTACTTC
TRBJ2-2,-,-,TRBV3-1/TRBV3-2,CASSHNDRSTGELFF,TGTGCCAGCAGCCATAACGACAGGTCTACCGGGGAGCTGTTTTTT
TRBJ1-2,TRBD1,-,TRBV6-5,CASSPPDRDGYTF,TGTGCCAGCAGCCCCCCGGACAGGGACGGCTACACCTTC
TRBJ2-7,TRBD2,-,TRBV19,CASRLAGEGEQYF,TGTGCCAGTAGGCTAGCGGGAGAGGGTGAGCAGTACTTC
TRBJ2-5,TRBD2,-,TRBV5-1,CASSLAGTSAQETQYF,TGCGCCAGCAGCTTGGCCGGGACTAGCGCGCAAGAGACCCAGTACTTC
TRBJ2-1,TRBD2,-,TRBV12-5,CASGSPADLAVTDEQFF,TGTGCTAGTGGTTCCCCTGCTGACCTAGCGGTTACGGATGAGCAGTTCTTC
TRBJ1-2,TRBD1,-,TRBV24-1,CATSDTDRDHGYTF,TGTGCCACCAGTGATACCGACAGGGACCATGGCTACACCTTC
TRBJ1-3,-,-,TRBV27,CASSLSRRSGFGGNTIYF,TGTGCCAGCAGTTTATCGAGACGATCGGGGTTTGGTGGAAACACCATATATTTT
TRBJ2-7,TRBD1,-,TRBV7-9,CASSTSGQEVQYF,TGTGCCAGCAGCACCTCCGGACAGGAGGTGCAGTACTTC
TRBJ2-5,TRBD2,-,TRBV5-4,CASSQGGAGGKGQETQYF,TGTGCCAGCAGCCAAGGAGGCGCGGGAGGGAAGGGGCAAGAGACCCAGTACTTC
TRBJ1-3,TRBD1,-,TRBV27,CASRRTGDAGNTIYF,TGTGCCAGCAGGAGGACAGGGGACGCTGGAAACACCATATATTTT
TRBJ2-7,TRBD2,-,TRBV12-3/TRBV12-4,CASSFGLAVEQYF,TGTGCCAGCAGTTTTGGTCTAGCGGTCGAGCAGTACTTC